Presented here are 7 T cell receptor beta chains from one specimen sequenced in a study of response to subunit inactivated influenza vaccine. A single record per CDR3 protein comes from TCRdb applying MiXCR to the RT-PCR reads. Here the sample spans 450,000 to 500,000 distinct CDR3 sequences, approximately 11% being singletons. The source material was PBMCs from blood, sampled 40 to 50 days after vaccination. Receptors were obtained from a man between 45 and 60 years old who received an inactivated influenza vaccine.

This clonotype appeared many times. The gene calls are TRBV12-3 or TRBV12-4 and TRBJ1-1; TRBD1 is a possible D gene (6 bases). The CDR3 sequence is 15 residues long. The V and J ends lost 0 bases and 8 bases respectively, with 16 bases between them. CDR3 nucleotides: TGTGCCAGCAGTTTAGCGTCCTTGGGGGGGCGCGAAGCTTTCTTT. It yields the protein CASSLASLGGREAFF.

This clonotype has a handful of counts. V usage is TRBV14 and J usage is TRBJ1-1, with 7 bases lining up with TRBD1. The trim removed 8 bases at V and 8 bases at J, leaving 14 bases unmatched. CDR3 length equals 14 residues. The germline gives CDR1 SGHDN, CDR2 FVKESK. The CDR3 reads CASFRQGATLEAFF. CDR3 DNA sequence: TGTGCCAGCTTTCGACAGGGTGCTACCTTGGAAGCTTTCTTT.

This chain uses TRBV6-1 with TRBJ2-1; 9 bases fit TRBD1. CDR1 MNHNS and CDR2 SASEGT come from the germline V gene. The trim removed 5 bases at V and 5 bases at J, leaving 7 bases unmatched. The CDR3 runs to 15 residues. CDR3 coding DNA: TGTGCCAGCAGTACCGGGACAGGGTCCCACAATGAGCAGTTCTTC. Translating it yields CASSTGTGSHNEQFF.

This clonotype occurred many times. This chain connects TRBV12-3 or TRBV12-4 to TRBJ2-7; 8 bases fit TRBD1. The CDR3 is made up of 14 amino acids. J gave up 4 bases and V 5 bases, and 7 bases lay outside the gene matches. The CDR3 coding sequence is TGTGCCAGCAGTCCGAGGGACAGGTTATACGAGCAGTACTTC. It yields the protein CASSPRDRLYEQYF.

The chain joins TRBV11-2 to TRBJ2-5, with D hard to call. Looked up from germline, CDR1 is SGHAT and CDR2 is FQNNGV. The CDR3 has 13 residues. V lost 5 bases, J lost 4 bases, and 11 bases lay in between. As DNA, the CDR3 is TGTGCCAGCAGCCCCAATGGGCGAGAGACCCAGTACTTC. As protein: CASSPNGRETQYF.

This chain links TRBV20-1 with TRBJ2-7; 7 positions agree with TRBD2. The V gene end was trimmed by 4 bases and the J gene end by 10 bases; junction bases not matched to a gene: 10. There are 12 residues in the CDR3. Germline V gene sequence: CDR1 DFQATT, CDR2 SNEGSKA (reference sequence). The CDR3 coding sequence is TGCAGTGCTATCTGGTCGGCTAGCGGCCAGTACTTC. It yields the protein CSAIWSASGQYF.

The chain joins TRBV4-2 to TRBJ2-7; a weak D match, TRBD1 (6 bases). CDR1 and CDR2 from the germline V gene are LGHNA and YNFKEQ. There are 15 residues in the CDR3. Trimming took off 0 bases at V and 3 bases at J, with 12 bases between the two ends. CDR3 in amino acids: CASSQEETGYYEQYF. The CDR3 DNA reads TGTGCCAGCAGCCAAGAGGAGACAGGATACTACGAGCAGTACTTC.